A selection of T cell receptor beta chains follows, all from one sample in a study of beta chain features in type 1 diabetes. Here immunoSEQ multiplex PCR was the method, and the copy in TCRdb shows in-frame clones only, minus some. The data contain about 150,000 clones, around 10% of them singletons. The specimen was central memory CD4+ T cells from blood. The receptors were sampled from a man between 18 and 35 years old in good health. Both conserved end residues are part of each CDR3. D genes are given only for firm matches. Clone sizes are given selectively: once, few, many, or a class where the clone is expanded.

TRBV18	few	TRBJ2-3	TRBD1	TGTGCCAGCTCACCCGTTGGGACAGGAGTCACGGATACGCAGTATTTT	CASSPVGTGVTDTQYF
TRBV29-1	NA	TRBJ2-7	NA	TGCAGCGTGGGAGGGGGCCTGAACGAGCAGTACTTC	CSVGGGLNEQYF
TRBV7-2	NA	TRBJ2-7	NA	TGTGCCAGCAGCTTAGGGGGGCCGACGAAAGAGCAGTACTTC	CASSLGGPTKEQYF
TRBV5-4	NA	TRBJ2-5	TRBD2	TGTGCCAGCAGCTCGGGGAGGGAAGAGACCCAGTACTTC	CASSSGREETQYF
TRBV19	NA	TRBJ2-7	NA	TGTGCCAGTAGCCTATTTCGGGATAGCGAGCAGTACTTC	CASSLFRDSEQYF
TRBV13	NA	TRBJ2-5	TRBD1	TGTGCCAGCAGCGTCCGGGACAGTTCCCAAAGGGAGACCCAGTACTTC	CASSVRDSSQRETQYF
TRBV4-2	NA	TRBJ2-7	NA	TGTGCCAGCAGCCAAGATCGGGACGAGCAGTACTTC	CASSQDRDEQYF
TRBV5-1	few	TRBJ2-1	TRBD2	TGCGCCAGCAGCGGTGGGACTAGCGGGTTGGGTACGTTCTTC	CASSGGTSGLGTFF
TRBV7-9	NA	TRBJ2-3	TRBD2	TGTGCCAGCATCCCCCGGGAGGCGGGGGGCGCAGATACGCAGTATTTT	CASIPREAGGADTQYF
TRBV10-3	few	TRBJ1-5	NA	TGTGCCATCAGGGATGAAGGCAATCAGCCCCAGCATTTT	CAIRDEGNQPQHF
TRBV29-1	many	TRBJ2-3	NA	TGCAGCGTTGAAATTCATAGCGCAGATACGCAGTATTTT	CSVEIHSADTQYF
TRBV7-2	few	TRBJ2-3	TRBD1	TGTGCCAGCAGCTTGGACAGGGCTTCAGATACGCAGTATTTT	CASSLDRASDTQYF
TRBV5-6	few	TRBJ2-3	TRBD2	TGTGCCAGCAGCTTGATATTCACTAGCGCTGGCACAGATACGCAGTATTTT	CASSLIFTSAGTDTQYF
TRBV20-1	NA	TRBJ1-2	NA	TGCGGCATAAACAGAAACTATGGCTACACCTTC	CGINRNYGYTF
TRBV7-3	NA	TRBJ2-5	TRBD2	TGTGCCAGCAGCGTAGCGGGCCCCCAAGAGACCCAGTACTTC	CASSVAGPQETQYF
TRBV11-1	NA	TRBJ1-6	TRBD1	TGTGCCAGCAGCCCGCGGGACAGGGGGCGGTCACCCCTCCACTTT	CASSPRDRGRSPLHF
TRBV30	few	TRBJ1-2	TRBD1	TGTGCCTGGGCCCTTGCGGGGACAGGGGACTATGGCTACACCTTC	CAWALAGTGDYGYTF
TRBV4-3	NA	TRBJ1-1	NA	TGCGCCAGCAGCCTTCGCCGGGACGGTTGGAACACTGAAGCTTTCTTT	CASSLRRDGWNTEAFF
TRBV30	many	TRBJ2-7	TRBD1	TGTGCCTGGAGTCGACAGGGGGCTTACGAGCAGTACTTC	CAWSRQGAYEQYF
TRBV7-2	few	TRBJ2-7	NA	TGTGCCAGCAGCTTAGGGGCAGAGCAGTACTTC	CASSLGAEQYF
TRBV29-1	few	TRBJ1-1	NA	TGCAGCGTTGAAGGAGCCGACCGGGGGGCTTTCTTT	CSVEGADRGAFF
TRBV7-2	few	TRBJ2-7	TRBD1	TGTGCCAGCAGTCGGGGTGGGGGACAGGTCTCCTACGAGCAGTACTTC	CASSRGGGQVSYEQYF
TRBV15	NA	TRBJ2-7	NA	TGTGCCACCAGCAGAGATAGGAGCCTATCCTACGAGCAGTACTTC	CATSRDRSLSYEQYF
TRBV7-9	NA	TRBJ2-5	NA	TGTGCCAGCAGCAAAGGTCAGACCCAGTACTTC	CASSKGQTQYF
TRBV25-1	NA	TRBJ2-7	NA	TGTGCCAGCAGTGAATCCGGGACCTACGAGCAGTACTTC	CASSESGTYEQYF
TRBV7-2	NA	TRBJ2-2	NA	TGTGCCAGCAGCTCAACTTCCGCGAACACCGGGGAGCTGTTTTTT	CASSSTSANTGELFF
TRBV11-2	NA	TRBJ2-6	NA	TGTGCCAGCAGCCAGAGGTGGAACTCTGGGGCCAACGTCCTGACTTTC	CASSQRWNSGANVLTF
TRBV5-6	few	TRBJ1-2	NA	TGTGCCAGCAGCCCCCTCGGAAGCGGGGGCTACACCTTC	CASSPLGSGGYTF
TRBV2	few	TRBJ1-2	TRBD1	TGTGCCAGCAGGGACACCGGACAGGGCGATGGCTACACCTTC	CASRDTGQGDGYTF
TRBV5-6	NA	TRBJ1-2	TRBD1	TGTGCCAGCAGCTTAGACAGGGCGGATGGCTACACCTTC	CASSLDRADGYTF
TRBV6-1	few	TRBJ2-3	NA	TGTGCCAGCAGTCTCTTAGGGGCAGATACGCAGTATTTT	CASSLLGADTQYF
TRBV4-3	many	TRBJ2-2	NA	TGCGCCAGCAGCCAAGATCAGGCGGGCACCGGGGAGCTGTTTTTT	CASSQDQAGTGELFF
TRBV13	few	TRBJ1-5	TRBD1	TGTGCCAGCAGTCAAAGACAGGGATTTAACAATCAGCCCCAGCATTTT	CASSQRQGFNNQPQHF